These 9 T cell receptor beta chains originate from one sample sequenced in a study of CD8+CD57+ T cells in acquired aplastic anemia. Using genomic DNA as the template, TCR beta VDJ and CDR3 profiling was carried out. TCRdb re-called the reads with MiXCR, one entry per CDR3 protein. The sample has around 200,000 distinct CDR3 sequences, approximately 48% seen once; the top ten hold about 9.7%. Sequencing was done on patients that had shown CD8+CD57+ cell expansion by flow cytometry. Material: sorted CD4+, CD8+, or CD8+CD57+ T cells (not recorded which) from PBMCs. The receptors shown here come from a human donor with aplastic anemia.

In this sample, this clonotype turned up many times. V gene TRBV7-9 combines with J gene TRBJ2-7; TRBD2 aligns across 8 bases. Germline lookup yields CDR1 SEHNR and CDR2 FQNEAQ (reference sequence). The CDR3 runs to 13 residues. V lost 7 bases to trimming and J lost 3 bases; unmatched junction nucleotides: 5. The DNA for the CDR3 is TGTGCCAGCACCCGTCTAGCGGGCTACGAGCAGTACTTC. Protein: CASTRLAGYEQYF.

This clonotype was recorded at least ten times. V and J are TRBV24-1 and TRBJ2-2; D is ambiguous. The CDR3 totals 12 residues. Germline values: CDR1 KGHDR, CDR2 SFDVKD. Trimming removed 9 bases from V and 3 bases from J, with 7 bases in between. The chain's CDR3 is CATSGDTGELFF. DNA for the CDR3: TGTGCCACCTCTGGGGACACCGGGGAGCTGTTTTTT.

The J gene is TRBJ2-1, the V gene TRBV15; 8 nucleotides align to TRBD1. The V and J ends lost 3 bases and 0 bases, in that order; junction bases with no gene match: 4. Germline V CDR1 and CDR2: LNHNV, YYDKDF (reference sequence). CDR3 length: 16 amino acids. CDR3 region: CATSRETGGSYNEQFF. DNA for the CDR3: TGTGCCACCAGCAGGGAAACAGGGGGCTCCTACAATGAGCAGTTCTTC.

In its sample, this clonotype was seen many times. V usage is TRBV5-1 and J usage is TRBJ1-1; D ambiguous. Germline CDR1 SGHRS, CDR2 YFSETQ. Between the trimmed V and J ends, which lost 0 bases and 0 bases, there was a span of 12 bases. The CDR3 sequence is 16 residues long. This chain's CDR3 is CASSLAAGNMNTEAFF. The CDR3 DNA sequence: TGCGCCAGCAGCTTGGCGGCGGGAAACATGAACACTGAAGCTTTCTTT. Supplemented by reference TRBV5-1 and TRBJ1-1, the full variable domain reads KAGVTQTPRYLIKTRGQQVTLSCSPISGHRSVSWYQQTPGQGLQFLFEYFSETQRNKGNFPGRFSGRQFSNSRSEMNVSTLELGDSALYLCASSLAAGNMNTEAFFGQGTRLTVV.

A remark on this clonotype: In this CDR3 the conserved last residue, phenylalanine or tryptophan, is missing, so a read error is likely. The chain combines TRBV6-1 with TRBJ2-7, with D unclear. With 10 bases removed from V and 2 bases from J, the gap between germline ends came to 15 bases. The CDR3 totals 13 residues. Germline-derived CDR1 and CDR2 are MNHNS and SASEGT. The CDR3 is CATVVGIPYEQYS. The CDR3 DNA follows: TGTGCCACCGTTGTGGGAATCCCCTACGAGCAGTACTCC.

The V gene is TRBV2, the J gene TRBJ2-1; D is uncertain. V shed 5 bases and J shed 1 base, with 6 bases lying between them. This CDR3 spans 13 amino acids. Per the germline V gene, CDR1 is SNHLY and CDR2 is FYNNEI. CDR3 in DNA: TGTGCCAGCAGTTTTCGATCCTACAATGAGCAGTTCTTC. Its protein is CASSFRSYNEQFF.

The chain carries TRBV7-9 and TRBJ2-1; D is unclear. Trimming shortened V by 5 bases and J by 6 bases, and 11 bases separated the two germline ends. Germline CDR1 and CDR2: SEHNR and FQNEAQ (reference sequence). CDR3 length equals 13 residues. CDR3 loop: CASSTPTRNEQFF. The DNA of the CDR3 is TGTGCCAGCAGCACCCCAACACGCAATGAGCAGTTCTTC.

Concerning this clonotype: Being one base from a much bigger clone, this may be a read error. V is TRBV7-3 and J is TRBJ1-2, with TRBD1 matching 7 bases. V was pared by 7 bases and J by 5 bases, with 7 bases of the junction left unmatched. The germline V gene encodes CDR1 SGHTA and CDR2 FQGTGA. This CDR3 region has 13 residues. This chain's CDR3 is CASNNTGAYGYTF. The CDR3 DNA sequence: TGTGCCAGCAATAACACAGGGGCATATGGCTACACCTTC.

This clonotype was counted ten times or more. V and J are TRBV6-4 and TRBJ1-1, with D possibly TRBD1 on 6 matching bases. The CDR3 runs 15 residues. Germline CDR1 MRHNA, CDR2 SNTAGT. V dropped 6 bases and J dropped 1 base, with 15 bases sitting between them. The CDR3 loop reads CASRQGQEANTEAFF. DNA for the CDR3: TGTGCCAGCAGACAGGGACAAGAAGCGAACACTGAAGCTTTCTTT.